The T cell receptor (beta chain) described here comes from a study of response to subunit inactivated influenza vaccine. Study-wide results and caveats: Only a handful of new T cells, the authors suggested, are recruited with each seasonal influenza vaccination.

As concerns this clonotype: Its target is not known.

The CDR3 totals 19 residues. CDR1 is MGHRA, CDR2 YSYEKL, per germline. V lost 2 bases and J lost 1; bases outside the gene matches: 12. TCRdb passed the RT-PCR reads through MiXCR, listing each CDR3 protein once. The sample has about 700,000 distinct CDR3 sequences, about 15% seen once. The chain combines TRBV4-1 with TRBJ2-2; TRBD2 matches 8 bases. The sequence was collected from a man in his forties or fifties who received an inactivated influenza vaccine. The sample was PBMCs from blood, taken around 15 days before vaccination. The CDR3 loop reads CASSQTLARGGVNTGELFF. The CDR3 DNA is TGCGCCAGCAGCCAAACCCTGGCCCGGGGGGGGGTGAACACCGGGGAGCTGTTTTTT.